The 18 T cell receptor beta chains reported below all come from one sample, sequenced in a study of cytomegalovirus exposure and HLA in healthy donors. PCR used 60 Vbeta primers and 13 Jbeta primers. TCRdb's table, derived via immunoSEQ multiplex PCR, lists solely in-frame clones and lacks some. Among 70,000 to 90,000 clones listed, roughly 82% were seen once. The specimen sequenced was PBMCs. The receptors were sampled from a male donor in good health and CMV-seropositive.

CDR3 bases: TGTGCCAGCAGCTTACAGGATGCCAATTCACCCCTCCACTTT. Protein product: CASSLQDANSPLHF. The V and J genes are TRBV7-2 and TRBJ1-6, with D unclear. The germline V gene has CDR1 SGHTA and CDR2 FQGNSA. The CDR3 is 14 amino acids. V was cut by 2 bases and J by 7 bases, with 9 bases left in between.

CDR3 loop: CASSYGKGREKLFF. CDR3 nucleotide sequence: TGTGCCAGCAGTTACGGCAAGGGGCGGGAAAAACTGTTTTTT. The rearrangement links TRBV6-6 to TRBJ1-4; tentatively, D is TRBD1 (5 bases). The CDR3 runs 14 residues. Germline CDR1 MNHNY, CDR2 SVGAGI (reference sequence). Trimming pared 2 bases from V and 8 bases from J, leaving 12 bases between.

This rearrangement joins TRBV12-5 to TRBJ2-5; the match to TRBD2 covers 9 bases. The CDR3 consists of 13 residues. Germline V gene data show CDR1 as LGHNT and CDR2 as FRNRAP. V lost 6 bases and J lost 11; bases outside the gene matches: 10. CDR3 region: CASGPGLAVEQYF. As DNA, the CDR3 is TGTGCTAGTGGCCCGGGACTAGCCGTGGAGCAGTACTTC.

The DNA for the CDR3 is TGCAGCGTTGGGGCCGGTAACACTGAAGCTTTCTTT. Its protein product is CSVGAGNTEAFF. The V call is TRBV29-1, the J call TRBJ1-1; D call uncertain. Germline-derived CDR1 and CDR2 are SQVTM and ANQGSEA. The CDR3 length is 12 residues. V was clipped by 4 bases and J by 2 bases, with 8 bases between them.

V usage is TRBV2 and J usage is TRBJ2-7; D unresolved. The V end was cut by 3 bases, the J end by 1 base, with 10 bases between. Germline CDR1 SNHLY, CDR2 FYNNEI. The CDR3 is 14 amino acids. The CDR3 DNA sequence: TGTGCCAGCAGTGATGTACAGATGTCCTACGAGCAGTACTTC. Protein sequence: CASSDVQMSYEQYF. Variable domain in full (rest from reference TRBV2 and TRBJ2-7): EPEVTQTPSHQVTQMGQEVILRCVPISNHLYFYWYRQILGQKVEFLVSFYNNEISEKSEIFDDQFSVERPDGSNFTLKIRSTKLEDSAMYFCASSDVQMSYEQYFGPGTRLTVT.

This chain uses TRBV5-1 with TRBJ1-2, with 7 bases matching TRBD1. The CDR3 consists of 14 residues. The junction had 6 bases not matched to a gene; V was cut back by 2 bases and J by 5 bases. CDR1 is SGHRS and CDR2 is YFSETQ in the germline V gene. The DNA of the CDR3 is TGCGCCAGCAGCTTTTCAGGGGGTGGATATGGCTACACCTTC. Translation gives CASSFSGGGYGYTF.

The chain carries TRBV28 and TRBJ1-1; perhaps TRBD1 as D (6 bases). The germline V and J ends were trimmed by 10 bases and 1 base, with 16 bases remaining between them. This CDR3 has 14 residues. Germline CDR1 MDHEN, CDR2 SYDVKM. The CDR3 loop reads CAIPGAGANTEAFF. CDR3 DNA sequence: TGTGCCATCCCCGGCGCGGGGGCGAACACTGAAGCTTTCTTT.

There are a few counts of this clone. The chain has TRBV7-9 and TRBJ2-3; 12 bases map to TRBD1. The V segment lost 5 bases and the J segment 5 bases; nucleotides outside the gene matches: 8. Looked up from germline, CDR1 is SEHNR and CDR2 is FQNEAQ (reference sequence). The CDR3 covers 16 residues. CDR3 sequence (DNA): TGTGCCAGCAGCCACCTGGGACAGGGGGCCGTAGATACGCAGTATTTT. This codes for CASSHLGQGAVDTQYF.

The CDR3 DNA follows: TGTGCCAGCAGTTCACCGGGACTAGCGGGCAAAAACATTCAGTACTTC. It specifies CASSSPGLAGKNIQYF. The rearrangement joins TRBV27 to TRBJ2-4; TRBD2 agrees at 12 bases. This CDR3 comprises 16 residues. The V segment lost 4 bases and the J segment 3 bases; nucleotides outside the gene matches: 4. Germline V gene data show CDR1 as MNHEY and CDR2 as SMNVEV (reference sequence).

The rearrangement joins TRBV5-8 to TRBJ2-5; the D is unclear. Trimming shortened V by 2 bases and J by 4 bases, and 18 bases separated the two germline ends. Per the germline V gene, CDR1 is SGHTS and CDR2 is YDEGEE. The CDR3 has 16 residues. CDR3 bases: TGTGCCAGCAGCTTCGTCGGAAACCGGAACAGAGAGACCCAGTACTTC. It translates to CASSFVGNRNRETQYF. Using reference TRBV5-8 and TRBJ2-5 for the parts outside the CDR3, the full variable domain is EAGVTQSPTHLIKTRGQQATLRCSPISGHTSVYWYQQALGLGLQFLLWYDEGEERNRGNFPPRFSGRQFPNYSSELNVNALELEDSALYLCASSFVGNRNRETQYFGPGTRLLVL.

This clone was counted a single time. The chain carries TRBV6-1 and TRBJ2-7; 10 bases fit TRBD2. CDR3 length: 17 residues. The V segment lost 2 bases and the J segment 2 bases; nucleotides outside the gene matches: 9. CDR1 and CDR2 from the germline V gene are MNHNS and SASEGT. CDR3 residues: CASSEPYSGGSAYEQYF. CDR3 in DNA: TGTGCCAGCAGTGAACCTTATAGCGGGGGGTCCGCCTACGAGCAGTACTTC.

In this sample, this clone turned up a few times. The gene calls are TRBV5-1 and TRBJ1-6, with D maybe TRBD1 (6 bases). Germline lookup yields CDR1 SGHRS and CDR2 YFSETQ. With 0 bases removed from V and 5 bases from J, the gap between germline ends came to 12 bases. This CDR3 has 16 residues. The CDR3 DNA is TGCGCCAGCAGCTTGGAGACAGGTTATGATAATTCACCCCTCCACTTT. Encoded protein: CASSLETGYDNSPLHF.

The chain uses TRBV28 and TRBJ2-7; 9 bases are shared with TRBD1. CDR1 is MDHEN, CDR2 SYDVKM, per germline. The J segment lost 3 bases and the V segment lost 6 bases, leaving 3 bases of the junction unmatched. The CDR3 length is 13 residues. The CDR3 here is CASSRQGGYEQYF. As DNA, the CDR3 is TGTGCCAGCAGCCGACAGGGGGGCTACGAGCAGTACTTC.

Here the CDR3 reads CASSITGGGSDTQYF. The DNA of the CDR3 is TGTGCCAGCAGCATCACAGGGGGCGGGTCAGATACGCAGTATTTT. This sequence joins TRBV7-6 and TRBJ2-3; TRBD1 aligns across 9 bases. The CDR3 has 15 residues. Per the germline V gene, CDR1 is SGHVS and CDR2 is FNYEAQ. Trimming cost V 5 bases and J 4 bases; bases outside gene matches: 7.

V gene TRBV2 combines with J gene TRBJ1-5, with D maybe TRBD1 (5 bases). The CDR3 has 13 amino acids. Germline V gene data show CDR1 as SNHLY and CDR2 as FYNNEI. Trimming took 4 bases from V and 6 from J, leaving 10 bases between them. The CDR3 region has the DNA TGTGCCAGCAGTGGTTCCCAGGGTCAGCCCCAGCATTTT. Encoded protein: CASSGSQGQPQHF.

The chain uses TRBV9 and TRBJ1-1; 11 nucleotides match TRBD1. The CDR3 has 15 amino acids. J lost 5 bases, V lost 4 bases, and 7 bases had no gene match. Germline assignment: CDR1 SGDLS and CDR2 YYNGEE. The CDR3 coding sequence is TGTGCCAGCAGCCCCGAAGGGACAGGGGGGACTGAAGCTTTCTTT. Amino acids: CASSPEGTGGTEAFF.

This clone was observed once. In DNA form, the CDR3 reads TGTGCCAGCAGCTCCTCCGGGACAGGGGACGAGCAGTACTTC. Translating it yields CASSSSGTGDEQYF. V and J are TRBV7-6 and TRBJ2-5; 10 nucleotides agree with TRBD1. The end of the DNA aligns better with TRBJ2-7, so the J call may be wrong. Germline V gives CDR1 SGHVS, CDR2 FNYEAQ. CDR3 size: 14 residues.

The chain joins TRBV6-1 to TRBJ2-1, with 10 bases that match TRBD2. Germline-derived CDR1 and CDR2 are MNHNS and SASEGT. V gave up 4 bases and J gave up 4 bases; unmatched junction bases: 4. The length of the CDR3 is 15 residues. CDR3 sequence reads: CASSGTSGVYNEQFF. CDR3 sequence (DNA): TGTGCCAGCAGTGGGACTAGCGGAGTTTACAATGAGCAGTTCTTC.